Below, 2 T cell receptor beta chains from the same sample are listed, as sequenced in a study of shared clonotypes between healthy human individuals. Some clones are missing from TCRdb's copy, which holds only in-frame ones; the method was immunoSEQ multiplex PCR. Of approximately 2.4 million clones listed, 90% to 96% were seen once; the top ten hold roughly 0.13%. Specimen: naive CD4+ T cells sorted from blood. The subset is: CD45RA+ positively selected. The source is a young man in good health.

The J gene is TRBJ1-5, the V gene TRBV30; tentative D call: TRBD1 (6 bases). Trimming stripped 2 bases from V and 7 bases from J, with 18 bases between. Per germline, CDR1 GTSNPN and CDR2 SVGIG (reference sequence). The CDR3 loop spans 15 amino acids. The CDR3 region has the DNA TGTGCCTGGAGTTTTAAGGGTACAGGGCAACAGCCCCAGCATTTT. Its protein is CAWSFKGTGQQPQHF.

This chain joins TRBV5-1 and TRBJ2-2; the D call may be TRBD1 or TRBD2 (6 bases each). The length of the CDR3 is 16 residues. Trimming removed 6 bases at V and 2 bases at J, with 17 bases between. Germline assignment: CDR1 SGHRS and CDR2 YFSETQ. CDR3 sequence reads: CASKGGGEPNTGELFF. The CDR3 DNA follows: TGCGCCAGCAAAGGAGGGGGAGAGCCCAACACCGGGGAGCTGTTTTTT.